The following is a T cell receptor (beta chain) sequence with its context. This sample was taken from a study of cytotoxic CD8 clonotypes in ibrutinib-treated CLL. Study background: Enrolment comprised approximately 10 relapsed/refractory and some 15 treatment-naive patients; about 18 were IGHV unmutated. A mean of roughly 250,000 productive templates and tens of thousands of productive rearrangements was obtained per sample. Treatment had run for a median approximately eleven months, range 6 to 36, when response samples were taken.

Profiling relied on immunoSEQ multiplex PCR, and the TCRdb table lists in-frame clones only, not all of them. This table holds around 310,000 clones, almost 80% found once. Germline CDR1 is MNHEY and CDR2 is SMNVEV (reference sequence). This CDR3 contains 17 residues. V trimming: 5 bases; J trimming: 4 bases; junction bases outside the gene matches: 9. The V call is TRBV27, the J call TRBJ2-1; 12 bases are a match to TRBD2. This sample comprised PBMCs, obtained before ibrutinib treatment. This TCR was recovered from a human donor with chronic lymphocytic leukemia. CDR3 sequence: CASSLLRLAGAYNEQFF. Here the CDR3 DNA reads TGTGCCAGCAGTCTACTCAGACTAGCGGGAGCTTACAATGAGCAGTTCTTC.